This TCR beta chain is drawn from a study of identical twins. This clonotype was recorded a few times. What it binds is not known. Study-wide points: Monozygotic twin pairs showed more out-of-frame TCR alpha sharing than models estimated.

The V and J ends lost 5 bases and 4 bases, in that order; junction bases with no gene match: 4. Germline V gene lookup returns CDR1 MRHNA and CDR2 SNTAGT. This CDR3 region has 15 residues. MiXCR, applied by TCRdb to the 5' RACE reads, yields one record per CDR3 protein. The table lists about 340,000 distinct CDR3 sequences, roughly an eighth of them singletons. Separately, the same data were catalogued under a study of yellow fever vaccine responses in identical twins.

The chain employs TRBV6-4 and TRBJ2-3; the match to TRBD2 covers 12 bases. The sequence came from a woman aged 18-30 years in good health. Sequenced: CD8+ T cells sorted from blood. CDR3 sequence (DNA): TGTGCCAGCAGTACGACTAGCGGGGGCCCAGATACGCAGTATTTT. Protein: CASSTTSGGPDTQYF.